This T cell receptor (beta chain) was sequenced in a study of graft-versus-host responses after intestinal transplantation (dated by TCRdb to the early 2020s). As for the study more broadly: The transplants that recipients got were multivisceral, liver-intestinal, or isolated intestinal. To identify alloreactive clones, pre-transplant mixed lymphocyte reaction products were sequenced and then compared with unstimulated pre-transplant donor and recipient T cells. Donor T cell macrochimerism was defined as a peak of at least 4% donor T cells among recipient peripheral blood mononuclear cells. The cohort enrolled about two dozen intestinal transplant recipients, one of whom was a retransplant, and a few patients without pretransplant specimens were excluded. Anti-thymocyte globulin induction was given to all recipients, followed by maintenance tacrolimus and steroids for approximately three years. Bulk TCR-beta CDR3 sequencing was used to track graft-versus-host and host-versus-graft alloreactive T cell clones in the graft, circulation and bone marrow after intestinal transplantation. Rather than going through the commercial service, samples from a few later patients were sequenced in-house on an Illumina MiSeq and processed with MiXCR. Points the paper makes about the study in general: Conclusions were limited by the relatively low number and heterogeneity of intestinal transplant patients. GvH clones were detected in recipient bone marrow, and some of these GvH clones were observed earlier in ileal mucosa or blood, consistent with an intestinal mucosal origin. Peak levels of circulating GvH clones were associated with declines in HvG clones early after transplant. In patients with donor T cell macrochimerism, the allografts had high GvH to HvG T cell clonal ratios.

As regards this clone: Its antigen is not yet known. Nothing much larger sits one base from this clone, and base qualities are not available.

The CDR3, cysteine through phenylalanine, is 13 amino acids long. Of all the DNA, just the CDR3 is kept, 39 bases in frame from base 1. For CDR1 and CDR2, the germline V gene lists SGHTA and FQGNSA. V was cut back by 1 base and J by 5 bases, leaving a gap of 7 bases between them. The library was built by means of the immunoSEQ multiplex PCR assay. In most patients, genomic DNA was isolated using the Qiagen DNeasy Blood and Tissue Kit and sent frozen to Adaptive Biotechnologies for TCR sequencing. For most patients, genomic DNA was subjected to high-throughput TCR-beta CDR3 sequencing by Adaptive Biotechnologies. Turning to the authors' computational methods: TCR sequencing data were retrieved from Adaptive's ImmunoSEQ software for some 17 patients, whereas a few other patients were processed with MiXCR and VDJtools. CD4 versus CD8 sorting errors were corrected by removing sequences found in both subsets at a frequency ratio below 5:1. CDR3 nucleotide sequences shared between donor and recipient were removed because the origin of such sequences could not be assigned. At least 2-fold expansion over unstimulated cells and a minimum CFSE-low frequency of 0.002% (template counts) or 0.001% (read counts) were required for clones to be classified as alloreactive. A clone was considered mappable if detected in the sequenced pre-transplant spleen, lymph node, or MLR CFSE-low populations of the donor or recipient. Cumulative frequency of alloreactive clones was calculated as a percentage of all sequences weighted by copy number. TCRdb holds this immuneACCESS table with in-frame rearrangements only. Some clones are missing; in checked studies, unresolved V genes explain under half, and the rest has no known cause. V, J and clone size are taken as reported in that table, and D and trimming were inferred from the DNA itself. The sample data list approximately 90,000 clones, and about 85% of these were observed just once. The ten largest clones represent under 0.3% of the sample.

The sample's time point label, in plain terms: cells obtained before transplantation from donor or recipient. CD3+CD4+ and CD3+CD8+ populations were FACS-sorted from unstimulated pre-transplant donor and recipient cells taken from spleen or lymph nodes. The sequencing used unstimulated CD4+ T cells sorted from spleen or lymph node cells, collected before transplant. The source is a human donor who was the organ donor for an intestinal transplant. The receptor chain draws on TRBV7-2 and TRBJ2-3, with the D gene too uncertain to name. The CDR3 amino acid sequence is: CASSLGRRDTQYF. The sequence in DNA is TGTGCCAGCAGCTTAGGCCGCAGAGATACGCAGTATTTT. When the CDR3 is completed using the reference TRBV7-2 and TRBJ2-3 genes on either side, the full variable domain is GAGVSQSPSNKVTEKGKDVELRCDPISGHTALYWYRQSLGQGLEFLIYFQGNSAPDKSGLPSDRFSAERTGGSVSTLTIQRTQQEDSAVYLCASSLGRRDTQYFGPGTRLTVL.